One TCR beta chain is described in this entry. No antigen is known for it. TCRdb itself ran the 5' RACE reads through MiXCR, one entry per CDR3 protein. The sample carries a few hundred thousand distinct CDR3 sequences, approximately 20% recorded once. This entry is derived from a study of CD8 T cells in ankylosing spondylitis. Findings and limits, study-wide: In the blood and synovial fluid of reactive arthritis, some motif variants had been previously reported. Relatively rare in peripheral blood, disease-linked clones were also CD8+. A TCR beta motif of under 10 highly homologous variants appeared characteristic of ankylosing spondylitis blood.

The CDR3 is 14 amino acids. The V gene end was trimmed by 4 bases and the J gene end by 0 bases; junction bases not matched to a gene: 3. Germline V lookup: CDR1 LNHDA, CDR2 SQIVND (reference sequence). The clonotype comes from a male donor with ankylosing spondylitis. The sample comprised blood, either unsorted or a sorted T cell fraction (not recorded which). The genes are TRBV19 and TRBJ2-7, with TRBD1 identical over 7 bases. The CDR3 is CASSRRQGSYEQYF. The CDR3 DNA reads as TGTGCCAGTAGTAGACGACAGGGCTCCTACGAGCAGTACTTC. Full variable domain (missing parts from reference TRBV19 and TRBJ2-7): DGGITQSPKYLFRKEGQNVTLSCEQNLNHDAMYWYRQDPGQGLRLIYYSQIVNDFQKGDIAEGYSVSREKKESFPLTVTSAQKNPTAFYLCASSRRQGSYEQYFGPGTRLTVT.